This T cell receptor beta chain was sequenced in a study of Graves' ophthalmopathy and Graves' hyperthyroidism. General study findings and limits: From stable hyperthyroidism, ophthalmopathy was separated by a 13-signature model with 85% to 90% sensitivity and 75% to 82% specificity. Blood also harbored most expanded thyroid clonotypes above 0.001 frequency.

Scientists amplified the TCR beta CDR3 regions from RNA transcripts. First-round RT-PCR with HTBI primers preceded a second-round multiplex PCR. TCRdb redid the calling of the multiplex PCR reads with MiXCR, one entry per CDR3 protein. This sample has over a million distinct CDR3 sequences, with around a third found just once. On this clonotype itself: No antigen is known for it.

People with hyperthyroidism were aged 18 to 65 and newly diagnosed, under 2 months' duration. Diagnosis relied on clinical symptoms, serum thyroxine, TRAb, thyroid ultrasound and orbital computed tomography. The sequence was obtained from an adult man with Graves' hyperthyroidism. The sample consisted of peripheral blood or thyroid tissue (not recorded which).

The CDR3 sequence: CASSYRGTSGRKSETQYF. The CDR3 DNA follows: TGTGCCAGCAGTTACCGGGGGACTAGCGGGAGGAAGTCGGAGACCCAGTACTTC. This rearrangement joins TRBV5-4 to TRBJ2-5, with 15 bases aligning to TRBD2. V trimming: 5 bases; J trimming: 5 bases; junction bases outside the gene matches: 13. CDR3 length: 18 amino acids. CDR1 and CDR2 (germline): SGHNT, YYREEE (reference sequence).